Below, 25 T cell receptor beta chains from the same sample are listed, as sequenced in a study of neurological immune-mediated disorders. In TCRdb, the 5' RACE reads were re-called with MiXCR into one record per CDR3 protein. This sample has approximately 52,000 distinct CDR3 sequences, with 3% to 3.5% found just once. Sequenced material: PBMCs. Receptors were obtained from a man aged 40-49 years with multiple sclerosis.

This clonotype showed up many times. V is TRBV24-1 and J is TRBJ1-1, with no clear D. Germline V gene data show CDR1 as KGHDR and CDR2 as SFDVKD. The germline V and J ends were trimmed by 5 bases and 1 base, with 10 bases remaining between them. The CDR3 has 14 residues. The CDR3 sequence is CATSASSKNTEAFF. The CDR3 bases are TGTGCCACCAGTGCCTCCTCTAAGAACACTGAAGCTTTCTTT.

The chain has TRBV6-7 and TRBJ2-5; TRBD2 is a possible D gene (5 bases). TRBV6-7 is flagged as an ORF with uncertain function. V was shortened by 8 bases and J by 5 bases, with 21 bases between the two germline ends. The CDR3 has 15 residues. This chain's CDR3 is CASGAPGKGLETQYF. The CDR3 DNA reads TGTGCCAGCGGCGCGCCGGGAAAGGGTCTTGAGACCCAGTACTTC.

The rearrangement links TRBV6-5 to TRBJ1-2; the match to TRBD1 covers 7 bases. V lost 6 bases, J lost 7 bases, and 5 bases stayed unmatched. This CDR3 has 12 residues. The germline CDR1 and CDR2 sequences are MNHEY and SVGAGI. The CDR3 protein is CASSQGVAGYTF. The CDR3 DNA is TGTGCCAGCAGCCAGGGGGTCGCTGGCTACACCTTC.

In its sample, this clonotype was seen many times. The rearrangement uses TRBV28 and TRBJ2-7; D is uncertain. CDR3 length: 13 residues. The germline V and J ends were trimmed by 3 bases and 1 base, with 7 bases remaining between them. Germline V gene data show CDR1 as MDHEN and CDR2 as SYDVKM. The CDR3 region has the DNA TGTGCCAGCAGTTTCGGCGCATCCTACGAGCAGTACTTC. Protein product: CASSFGASYEQYF.

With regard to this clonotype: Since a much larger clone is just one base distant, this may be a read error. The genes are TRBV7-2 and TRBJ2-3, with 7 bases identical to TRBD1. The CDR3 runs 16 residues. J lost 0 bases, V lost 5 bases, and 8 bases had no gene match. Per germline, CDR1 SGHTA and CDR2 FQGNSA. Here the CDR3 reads CASSPPGQTSTDTQYF. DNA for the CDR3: TGTGCCAGCAGCCCGCCGGGACAGACTAGCACAGATACGCAGTATTTT. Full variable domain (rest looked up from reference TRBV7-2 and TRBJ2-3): GAGVSQSPSNKVTEKGKDVELRCDPISGHTALYWYRQSLGQGLEFLIYFQGNSAPDKSGLPSDRFSAERTGGSVSTLTIQRTQQEDSAVYLCASSPPGQTSTDTQYFGPGTRLTVL.

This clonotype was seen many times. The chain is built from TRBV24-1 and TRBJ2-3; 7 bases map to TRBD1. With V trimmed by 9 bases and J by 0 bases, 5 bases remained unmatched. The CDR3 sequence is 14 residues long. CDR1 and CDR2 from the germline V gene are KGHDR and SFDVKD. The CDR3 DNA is TGTGCCACCGAAGGGGGCCCAAGCACAGATACGCAGTATTTT. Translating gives CATEGGPSTDTQYF.

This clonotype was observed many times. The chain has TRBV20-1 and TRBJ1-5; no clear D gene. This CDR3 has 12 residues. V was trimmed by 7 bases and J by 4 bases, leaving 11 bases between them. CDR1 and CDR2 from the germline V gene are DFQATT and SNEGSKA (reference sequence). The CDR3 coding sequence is TGCAGTGGAGGGTCGGGGAATCAGCCCCAGCATTTT. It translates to CSGGSGNQPQHF.

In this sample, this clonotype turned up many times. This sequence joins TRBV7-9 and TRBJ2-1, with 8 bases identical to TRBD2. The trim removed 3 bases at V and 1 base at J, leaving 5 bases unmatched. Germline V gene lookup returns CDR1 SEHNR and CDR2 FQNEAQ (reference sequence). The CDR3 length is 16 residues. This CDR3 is CASSFLAGRSYNEQFF. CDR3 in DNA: TGTGCCAGCAGCTTCTTAGCGGGGCGGTCCTACAATGAGCAGTTCTTC.

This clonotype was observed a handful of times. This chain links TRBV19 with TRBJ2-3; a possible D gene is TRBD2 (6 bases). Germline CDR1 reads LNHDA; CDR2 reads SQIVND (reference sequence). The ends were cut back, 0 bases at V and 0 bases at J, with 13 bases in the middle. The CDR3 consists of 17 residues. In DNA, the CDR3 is TGTGCCAGTAGTATAGATCGGTCTAGCGCCAGCACAGATACGCAGTATTTT. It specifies CASSIDRSSASTDTQYF.

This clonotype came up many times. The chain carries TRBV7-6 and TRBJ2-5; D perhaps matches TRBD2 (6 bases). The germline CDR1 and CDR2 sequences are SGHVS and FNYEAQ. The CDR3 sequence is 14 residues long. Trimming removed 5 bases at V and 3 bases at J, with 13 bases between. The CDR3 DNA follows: TGTGCCAGCAGCCCCCGACGGGGGAAAGAGACCCAGTACTTC. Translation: CASSPRRGKETQYF.

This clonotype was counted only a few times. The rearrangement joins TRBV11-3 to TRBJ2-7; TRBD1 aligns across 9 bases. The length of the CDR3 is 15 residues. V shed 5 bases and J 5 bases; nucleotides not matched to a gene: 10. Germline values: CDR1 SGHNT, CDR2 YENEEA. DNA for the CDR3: TGTGCCAGCAGCCAGGGACAGGGTTTTGGCGACGAGCAGTACTTC. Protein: CASSQGQGFGDEQYF.

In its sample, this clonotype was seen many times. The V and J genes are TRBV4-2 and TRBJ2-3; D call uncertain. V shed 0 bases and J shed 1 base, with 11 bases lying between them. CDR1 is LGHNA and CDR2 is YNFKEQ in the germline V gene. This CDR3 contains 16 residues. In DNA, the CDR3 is TGTGCCAGCAGCCAAGACTACCTAGTAGGCACAGATACGCAGTATTTT. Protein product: CASSQDYLVGTDTQYF.

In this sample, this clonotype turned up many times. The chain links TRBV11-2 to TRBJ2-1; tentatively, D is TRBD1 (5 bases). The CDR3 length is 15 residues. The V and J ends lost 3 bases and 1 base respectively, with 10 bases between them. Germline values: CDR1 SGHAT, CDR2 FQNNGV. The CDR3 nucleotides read TGTGCCAGCAGCTTTCTCAGGGTGTCCTACAATGAGCAGTTCTTC. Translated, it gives CASSFLRVSYNEQFF.

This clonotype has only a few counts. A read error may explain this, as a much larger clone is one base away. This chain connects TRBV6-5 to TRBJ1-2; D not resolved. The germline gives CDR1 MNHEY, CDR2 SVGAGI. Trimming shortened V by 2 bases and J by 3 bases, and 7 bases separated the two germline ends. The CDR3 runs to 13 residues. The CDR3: CASSYKRDYGYTF. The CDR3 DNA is TGTGCCAGCAGTTACAAAAGGGACTATGGCTACACCTTC.

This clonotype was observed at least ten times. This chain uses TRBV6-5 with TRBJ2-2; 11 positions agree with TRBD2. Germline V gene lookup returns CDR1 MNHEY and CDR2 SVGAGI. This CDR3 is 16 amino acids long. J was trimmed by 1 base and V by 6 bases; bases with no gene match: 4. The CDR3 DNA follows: TGTGCCAGCAGCCAGACTAGCGGGGTGAACACCGGGGAGCTGTTTTTT. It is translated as CASSQTSGVNTGELFF.

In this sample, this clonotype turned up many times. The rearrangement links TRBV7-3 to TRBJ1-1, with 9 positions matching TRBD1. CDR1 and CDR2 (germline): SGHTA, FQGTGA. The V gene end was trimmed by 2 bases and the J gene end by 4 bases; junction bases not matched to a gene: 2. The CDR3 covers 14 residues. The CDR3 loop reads CASSLGTGFTEAFF. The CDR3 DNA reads TGTGCCAGCAGCTTAGGGACAGGGTTCACTGAAGCTTTCTTT.

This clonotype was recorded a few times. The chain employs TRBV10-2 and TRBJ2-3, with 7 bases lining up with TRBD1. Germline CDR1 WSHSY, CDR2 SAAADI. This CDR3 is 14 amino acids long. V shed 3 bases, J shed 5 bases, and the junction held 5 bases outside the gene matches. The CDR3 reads CASSEGGSGDTQYF. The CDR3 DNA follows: TGCGCCAGCAGTGAAGGGGGCTCGGGAGATACGCAGTATTTT.

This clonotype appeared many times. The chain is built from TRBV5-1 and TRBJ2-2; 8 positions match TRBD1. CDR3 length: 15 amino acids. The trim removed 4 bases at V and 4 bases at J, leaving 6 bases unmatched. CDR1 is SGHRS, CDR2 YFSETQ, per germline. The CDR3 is CASSPGGVSTGELFF. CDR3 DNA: TGCGCCAGCAGCCCAGGGGGCGTCAGCACCGGGGAGCTGTTTTTT. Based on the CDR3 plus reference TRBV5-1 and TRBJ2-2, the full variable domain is KAGVTQTPRYLIKTRGQQVTLSCSPISGHRSVSWYQQTPGQGLQFLFEYFSETQRNKGNFPGRFSGRQFSNSRSEMNVSTLELGDSALYLCASSPGGVSTGELFFGEGSRLTVL.

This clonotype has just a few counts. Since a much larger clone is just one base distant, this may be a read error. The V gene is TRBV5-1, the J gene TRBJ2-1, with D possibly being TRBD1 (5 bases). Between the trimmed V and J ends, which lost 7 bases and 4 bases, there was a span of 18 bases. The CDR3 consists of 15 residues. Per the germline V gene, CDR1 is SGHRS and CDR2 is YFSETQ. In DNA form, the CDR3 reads TGCGCCAGCGAGTTTCAGGGAAAGGGGTACAATGAGCAGTTCTTC. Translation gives CASEFQGKGYNEQFF.

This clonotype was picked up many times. CDR3: CASTGFFADTQYF. The CDR3 DNA reads TGTGCCAGCACAGGGTTTTTCGCAGATACGCAGTATTTT. The chain is built from TRBV6-6 and TRBJ2-3; D perhaps matches TRBD1 (5 bases). There are 13 residues in the CDR3. Germline V gives CDR1 MNHNY, CDR2 SVGAGI (reference sequence). V was cut by 7 bases and J by 4 bases, with 12 bases left in between.

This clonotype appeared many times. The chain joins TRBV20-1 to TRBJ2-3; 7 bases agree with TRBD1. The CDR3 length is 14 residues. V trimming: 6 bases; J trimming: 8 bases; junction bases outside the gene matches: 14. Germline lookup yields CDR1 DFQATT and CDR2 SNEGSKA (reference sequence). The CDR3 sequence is CSALAEGASGTQYF. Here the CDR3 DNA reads TGCAGTGCCCTAGCAGAGGGGGCCTCGGGTACGCAGTATTTT.

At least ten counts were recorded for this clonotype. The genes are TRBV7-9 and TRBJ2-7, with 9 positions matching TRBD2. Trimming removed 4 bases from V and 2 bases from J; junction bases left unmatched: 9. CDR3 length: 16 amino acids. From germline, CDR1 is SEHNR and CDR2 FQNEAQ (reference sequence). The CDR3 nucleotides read TGTGCCAGCAGCTCTAATTCGACTAGCGGCGCCTACGAGCAGTACTTC. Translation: CASSSNSTSGAYEQYF.

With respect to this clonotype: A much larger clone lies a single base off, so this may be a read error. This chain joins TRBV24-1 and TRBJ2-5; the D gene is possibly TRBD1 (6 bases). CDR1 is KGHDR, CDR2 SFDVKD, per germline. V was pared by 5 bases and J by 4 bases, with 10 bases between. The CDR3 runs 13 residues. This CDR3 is CATSGKGGETQYF. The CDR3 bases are TGTGCCACCAGTGGCAAAGGGGGAGAGACCCAGTACTTC.

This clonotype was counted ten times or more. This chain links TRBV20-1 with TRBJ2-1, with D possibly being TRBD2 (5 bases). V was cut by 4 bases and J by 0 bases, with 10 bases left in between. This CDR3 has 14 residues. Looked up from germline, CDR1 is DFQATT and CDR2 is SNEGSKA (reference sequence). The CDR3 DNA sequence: TGCAGTGCTACCAAAGGGAGCTCCTACAATGAGCAGTTCTTC. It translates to CSATKGSSYNEQFF.

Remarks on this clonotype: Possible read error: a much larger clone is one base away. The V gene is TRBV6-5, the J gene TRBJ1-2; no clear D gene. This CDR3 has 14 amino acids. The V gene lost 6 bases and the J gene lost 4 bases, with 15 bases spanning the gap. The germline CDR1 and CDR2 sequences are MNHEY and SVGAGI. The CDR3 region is CASSRAEKLYGYTF. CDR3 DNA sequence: TGTGCCAGCAGCCGGGCGGAAAAACTCTATGGCTACACCTTC.